Listed below are T cell receptor beta chains from one sample, sequenced in a study of shared clonotypes between healthy human individuals. TCRdb's copy holds only in-frame clones and misses some; the assay was immunoSEQ multiplex PCR. The table lists roughly 1,800,000 clones, just under 95% of them singletons. Material for sequencing was naive CD8+ T cells sorted from blood. The receptors were gathered from a man younger than 30 in good health. The CDR3 runs from the conserved cysteine through the conserved F or W. A D gene is named only where the DNA matches it firmly. Not all rows give a size; the values are once, few, many and, for expanded clones, a class.

size | D | J | V | CDR3 | DNA
once | - | TRBJ2-7 | TRBV6-5 | CASSYSGGTDYEQYF | TGTGCCAGCAGTTACTCGGGGGGAACAGACTACGAGCAGTACTTC
- | - | TRBJ2-7 | TRBV6-5 | CASSYSRLGFHEQYF | TGTGCCAGCAGTTACTCCCGCCTAGGGTTCCACGAGCAGTACTTC
- | TRBD1 | TRBJ1-4 | TRBV7-9 | CASSGLGQGPEKLFF | TGTGCCAGCAGCGGGTTGGGACAGGGACCCGAAAAACTGTTTTTT
- | - | TRBJ2-7 | TRBV7-9 | CASSVGQGGPYEQYF | TGTGCCAGCAGCGTGGGGCAGGGGGGGCCCTACGAGCAGTACTTC
once | - | TRBJ2-2 | TRBV15 | CATSPIPEYVGELFF | TGTGCCACCAGCCCAATCCCGGAGTACGTCGGGGAGCTGTTTTTT
- | TRBD1 | TRBJ2-5 | TRBV7-2 | CASSPRDRGYETQYF | TGTGCCAGCAGCCCTAGGGACAGGGGGTACGAGACCCAGTACTTC
- | - | TRBJ2-1 | TRBV5-1 | CASSSRDSSYNEQFF | TGCGCCAGCAGCTCCCGGGACTCCTCCTACAATGAGCAGTTCTTC
- | - | TRBJ1-2 | TRBV7-9 | CASSPEGTDYGYTF | TGTGCCAGCAGCCCAGAGGGGACGGACTATGGCTACACCTTC
- | TRBD2 | TRBJ2-2 | TRBV15 | CATSRESSGGRAGELFF | TGTGCCACCAGCAGAGAGAGTAGCGGGGGTAGGGCCGGGGAGCTGTTTTTT
- | TRBD2 | TRBJ2-5 | TRBV28 | CASSLPNPGGHWETQYF | TGTGCCAGCAGTTTACCGAACCCGGGGGGGCACTGGGAGACCCAGTACTTC